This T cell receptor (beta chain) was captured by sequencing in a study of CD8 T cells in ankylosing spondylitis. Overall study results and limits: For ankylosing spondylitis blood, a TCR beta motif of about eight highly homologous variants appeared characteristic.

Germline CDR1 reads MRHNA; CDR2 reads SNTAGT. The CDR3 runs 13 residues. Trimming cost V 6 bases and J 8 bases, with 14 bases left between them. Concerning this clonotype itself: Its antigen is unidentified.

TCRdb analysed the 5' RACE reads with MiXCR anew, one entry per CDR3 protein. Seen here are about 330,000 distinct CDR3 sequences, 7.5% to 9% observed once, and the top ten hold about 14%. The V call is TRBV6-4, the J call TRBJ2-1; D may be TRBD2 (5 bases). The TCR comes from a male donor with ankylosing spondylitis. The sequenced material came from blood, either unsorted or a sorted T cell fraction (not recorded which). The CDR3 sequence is CASSLTSWDEQFF. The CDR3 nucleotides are TGTGCCAGCAGCCTCACTAGTTGGGATGAGCAGTTCTTC.